A selection of T cell receptor beta chains follows, all from one sample in a study of blood T cell repertoires in COVID-19. The repertoire was sequenced with immunoSEQ multiplex PCR; TCRdb's copy has only in-frame clones and lacks some. The sample carries 200,000 to 300,000 clones, roughly 86% recorded once. Sequenced: peripheral blood. The receptors were sampled from a human donor in a cohort sampled during active COVID-19. CDR3s include the opening cysteine and the closing phenylalanine or tryptophan. The order of the fields is J gene, V gene, clone size, D gene, CDR3 DNA, CDR3 protein. D genes are given only for firm matches. Rows may omit the clone size; those that give it use once, few, many or a size class.

j_gene: TRBJ2-3; v_gene: TRBV11-3; abundance: .; d_gene: TRBD2; CDR3nt: TGTGCCAGATGGGGAGGGCTCACAGATACGCAGTATTTT; CDR3aa: CARWGGLTDTQYF
j_gene: TRBJ2-7; v_gene: TRBV30; abundance: few; d_gene: .; CDR3nt: TGTGCCTGGAGTGTAGGAGTTTACGAGCAGTACTTC; CDR3aa: CAWSVGVYEQYF
j_gene: TRBJ1-1; v_gene: TRBV21-1; abundance: .; d_gene: .; CDR3nt: TGTGCCAGCAGCACCGGACAGGGACCCTGGAGAACTGAAGCTTTCTTT; CDR3aa: CASSTGQGPWRTEAFF
j_gene: TRBJ2-7; v_gene: TRBV7-6; abundance: .; d_gene: TRBD1; CDR3nt: TGTGCCAGCAGCCCCCCGGACAGGGGAAGCGAGCAGTACTTC; CDR3aa: CASSPPDRGSEQYF
j_gene: TRBJ2-3; v_gene: TRBV10-3; abundance: .; d_gene: TRBD2; CDR3nt: TGTGCCATCAGGGGGATAGCGGGAGGGTACACAGATACGCAGTATTTT; CDR3aa: CAIRGIAGGYTDTQYF
j_gene: TRBJ1-1; v_gene: TRBV18; abundance: .; d_gene: TRBD1; CDR3nt: TGTGCCAGCTCACCACAAGGGGGCGAGATCACTGAAGCTTTCTTT; CDR3aa: CASSPQGGEITEAFF
j_gene: TRBJ1-1; v_gene: TRBV24-1; abundance: .; d_gene: .; CDR3nt: TGTGCCACCAGTGATTTTTCCGGGGAAGCTTTCTTT; CDR3aa: CATSDFSGEAFF
j_gene: TRBJ1-5; v_gene: TRBV28; abundance: .; d_gene: TRBD1; CDR3nt: TGTGCCAGCTGCTATGGGGACAGGGAAGCTCAGCCCCAGCATTTT; CDR3aa: CASCYGDREAQPQHF
j_gene: TRBJ1-1; v_gene: TRBV15; abundance: .; d_gene: .; CDR3nt: TGTGCCACCGGTGCTTACGGAATCCAGGCCTTCGAAGCTTTCTTT; CDR3aa: CATGAYGIQAFEAFF
j_gene: TRBJ2-6; v_gene: TRBV5-1; abundance: .; d_gene: TRBD1; CDR3nt: TGCGCCAGCAGCTTGGCCGGGACAGGGGGCTCTGGGGCCAACGTCCTGACTTTC; CDR3aa: CASSLAGTGGSGANVLTF
j_gene: TRBJ1-5; v_gene: TRBV28; abundance: .; d_gene: .; CDR3nt: TGTGCCAGCAGCCCCACTGGGAGCTCCTTACCCCTTAATCAGCCCCAGCATTTT; CDR3aa: CASSPTGSSLPLNQPQHF
j_gene: TRBJ2-7; v_gene: TRBV13; abundance: .; d_gene: .; CDR3nt: TGTGCCAGCAGCCCGGGACTCCCCTACGAGCAGTACTTC; CDR3aa: CASSPGLPYEQYF
j_gene: TRBJ2-6; v_gene: TRBV2; abundance: .; d_gene: TRBD1; CDR3nt: TGTGCCAGACGGACAGGGTACTTCTCTGGGGCCAACGTCCTGACTTTC; CDR3aa: CARRTGYFSGANVLTF
j_gene: TRBJ2-3; v_gene: TRBV10-3; abundance: .; d_gene: .; CDR3nt: TGTGCCATCAGTGAGTTCCAGTCAACCGGGGATACGCAGTATTTT; CDR3aa: CAISEFQSTGDTQYF
j_gene: TRBJ2-6; v_gene: TRBV30; abundance: .; d_gene: .; CDR3nt: TGTGCCTGGACCCCCAATTGGGGGGCTGGGGCCAACGTCCTGACTTTC; CDR3aa: CAWTPNWGAGANVLTF
j_gene: TRBJ2-7; v_gene: TRBV28; abundance: .; d_gene: .; CDR3nt: TGTGCCAGCAGTCTGAGGACTAAAACTAGTTTGGAGCAGTACTTC; CDR3aa: CASSLRTKTSLEQYF
j_gene: TRBJ2-3; v_gene: TRBV27; abundance: .; d_gene: TRBD1; CDR3nt: TGTGCCAGCAGTCCGGACAGGGAAGGCACAGATACGCAGTATTTT; CDR3aa: CASSPDREGTDTQYF
j_gene: TRBJ2-1; v_gene: TRBV11-2; abundance: once; d_gene: .; CDR3nt: TGTGCCAGCAGGGAGAGCTCCTACAATGAGCAGTTCTTC; CDR3aa: CASRESSYNEQFF
j_gene: TRBJ2-2; v_gene: TRBV4-2; abundance: few; d_gene: TRBD2; CDR3nt: TGTGCCAGCAGCCAAGATCCAGCGGGGATCCCGAACACCGGGGAGCTGTTTTTT; CDR3aa: CASSQDPAGIPNTGELFF
j_gene: TRBJ1-2; v_gene: TRBV6-1; abundance: .; d_gene: .; CDR3nt: TGTGCCAGCAGTGAAATCCGGGGGAGCTATGGCTACACCTTC; CDR3aa: CASSEIRGSYGYTF
j_gene: TRBJ2-7; v_gene: TRBV27; abundance: .; d_gene: TRBD1; CDR3nt: TGTGCCAGCAGTTGGACCGGGACAGGCAACGAGCAGTACTTC; CDR3aa: CASSWTGTGNEQYF
j_gene: TRBJ2-5; v_gene: TRBV19; abundance: .; d_gene: .; CDR3nt: TGTGCCAGTAGTATAGCCGGGTTAAAGACCCAGTACTTC; CDR3aa: CASSIAGLKTQYF
j_gene: TRBJ2-5; v_gene: TRBV11-3; abundance: .; d_gene: .; CDR3nt: TGTGCCAGCAGCTTGAGTGGACAGAGCCAAGAGACCCAGTACTTC; CDR3aa: CASSLSGQSQETQYF
j_gene: TRBJ1-2; v_gene: TRBV9; abundance: .; d_gene: TRBD1; CDR3nt: TGTGCCAGCAGCGGGACAGGGCTTTACTATGGCTACACCTTC; CDR3aa: CASSGTGLYYGYTF
j_gene: TRBJ1-2; v_gene: TRBV7-8; abundance: .; d_gene: TRBD1; CDR3nt: TGTGCCAGCAGCCCCCGGGACAGGGCTGCCAACTATGGCTACACCTTC; CDR3aa: CASSPRDRAANYGYTF
j_gene: TRBJ1-2; v_gene: TRBV4-2; abundance: .; d_gene: .; CDR3nt: TGTGCCAGCAGCCAGCACCAGGGGAACTATGGCTACACCTTC; CDR3aa: CASSQHQGNYGYTF
j_gene: TRBJ1-2; v_gene: TRBV9; abundance: once; d_gene: .; CDR3nt: TGTGCCAGCAGCGTAGGAGGCAGAGACTATGGCTACACCTTC; CDR3aa: CASSVGGRDYGYTF
j_gene: TRBJ2-5; v_gene: TRBV7-2; abundance: .; d_gene: .; CDR3nt: TGTGCCAGCAGCCAGCCCCCTCCGGGACACTCCGTGTACTTC; CDR3aa: CASSQPPPGHSVYF
j_gene: TRBJ1-6; v_gene: TRBV7-9; abundance: .; d_gene: .; CDR3nt: TGTGCCAGCAGCTGGGGAGAGGGAAATAATTCACCCCTCCACTTT; CDR3aa: CASSWGEGNNSPLHF
j_gene: TRBJ2-1; v_gene: TRBV9; abundance: .; d_gene: .; CDR3nt: TGTGCCAGCAGCGTAGCGGGAGCCGGTGAGCAGTTCTTC; CDR3aa: CASSVAGAGEQFF
j_gene: TRBJ1-5; v_gene: TRBV6-5; abundance: .; d_gene: .; CDR3nt: TGTGCCAGCAGGACCGGGTCCTTTGGGCCCCAGCATTTT; CDR3aa: CASRTGSFGPQHF
j_gene: TRBJ1-5; v_gene: TRBV12-3/TRBV12-4; abundance: .; d_gene: .; CDR3nt: TGTGCCAGCAGTTTCAGCGGATATCAGCCCCAGCATTTT; CDR3aa: CASSFSGYQPQHF
j_gene: TRBJ1-2; v_gene: TRBV7-2; abundance: .; d_gene: TRBD1; CDR3nt: TGTGCCAGCAGTCCAGGGACAGGTGCTAGCTATGGCTACACCTTC; CDR3aa: CASSPGTGASYGYTF
j_gene: TRBJ2-3; v_gene: TRBV10-1; abundance: .; d_gene: .; CDR3nt: TGCGCCGGGGAGGATAGCGGTCCAGATACGCAGTATTTT; CDR3aa: CAGEDSGPDTQYF
j_gene: TRBJ2-3; v_gene: TRBV5-1; abundance: .; d_gene: TRBD1; CDR3nt: TGCGCCAGCAGCTTAATGACAGGGGAAGCAGATACGCAGTATTTT; CDR3aa: CASSLMTGEADTQYF
j_gene: TRBJ1-1; v_gene: TRBV19; abundance: .; d_gene: TRBD1; CDR3nt: TGTGCCAGTAGGTGGGACAGGGAAGCTTTCTTT; CDR3aa: CASRWDREAFF